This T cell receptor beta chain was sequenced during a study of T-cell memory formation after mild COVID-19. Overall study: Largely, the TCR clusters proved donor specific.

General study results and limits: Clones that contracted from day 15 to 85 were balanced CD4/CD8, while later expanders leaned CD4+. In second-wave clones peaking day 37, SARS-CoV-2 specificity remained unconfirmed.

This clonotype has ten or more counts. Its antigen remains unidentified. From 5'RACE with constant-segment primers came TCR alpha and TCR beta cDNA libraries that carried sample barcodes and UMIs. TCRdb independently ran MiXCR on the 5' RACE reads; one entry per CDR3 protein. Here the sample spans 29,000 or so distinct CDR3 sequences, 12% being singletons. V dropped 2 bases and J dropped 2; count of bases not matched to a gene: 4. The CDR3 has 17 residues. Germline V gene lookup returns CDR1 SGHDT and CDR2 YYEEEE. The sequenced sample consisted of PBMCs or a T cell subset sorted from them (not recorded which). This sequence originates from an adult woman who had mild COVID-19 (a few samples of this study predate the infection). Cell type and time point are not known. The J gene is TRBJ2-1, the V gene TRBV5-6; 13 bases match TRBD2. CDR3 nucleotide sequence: TGTGCCAGCAGCTTCGGACTAGCGGGAGCAACCTACAATGAGCAGTTCTTC. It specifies CASSFGLAGATYNEQFF. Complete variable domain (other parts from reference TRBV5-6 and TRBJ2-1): DAGVTQSPTHLIKTRGQQVTLRCSPKSGHDTVSWYQQALGQGPQFIFQYYEEEERQRGNFPDRFSGHQFPNYSSELNVNALLLGDSALYLCASSFGLAGATYNEQFFGPGTRLTVL.